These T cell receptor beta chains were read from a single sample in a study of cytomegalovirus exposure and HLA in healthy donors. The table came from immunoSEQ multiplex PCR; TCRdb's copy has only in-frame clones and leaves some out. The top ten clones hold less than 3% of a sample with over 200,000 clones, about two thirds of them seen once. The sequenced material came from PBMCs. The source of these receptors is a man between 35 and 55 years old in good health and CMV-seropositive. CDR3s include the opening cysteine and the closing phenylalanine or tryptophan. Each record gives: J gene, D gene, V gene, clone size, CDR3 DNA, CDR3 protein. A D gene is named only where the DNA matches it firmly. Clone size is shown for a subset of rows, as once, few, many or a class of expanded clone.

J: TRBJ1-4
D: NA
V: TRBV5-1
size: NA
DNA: TGCGCCAGCACCGACGGGTCTCCAAATGAAAAACTGTTTTTT
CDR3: CASTDGSPNEKLFF

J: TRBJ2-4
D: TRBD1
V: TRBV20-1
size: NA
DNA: TGCAGTGCTAGAGGGACAGGGACCCTCTACTTC
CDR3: CSARGTGTLYF

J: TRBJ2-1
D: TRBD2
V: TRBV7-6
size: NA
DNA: TGTGCCAGCAGCCTCCGGACTAGCGGGAGCTCCTACAATGAGCAGTTCTTC
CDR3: CASSLRTSGSSYNEQFF

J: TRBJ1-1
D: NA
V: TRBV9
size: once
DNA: TGTGCCAGCAGCCCTAACACTGAAGCTTTCTTT
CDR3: CASSPNTEAFF

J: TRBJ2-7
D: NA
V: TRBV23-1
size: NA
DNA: TGCGCCAGCAGTCAATCTAACGCCGGAGACGAGCAGTACTTC
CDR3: CASSQSNAGDEQYF

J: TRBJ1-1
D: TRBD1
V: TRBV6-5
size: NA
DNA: TGTGCCAGCAGTGGACAGGGATTTCAAGCTTTCTTT
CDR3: CASSGQGFQAFF

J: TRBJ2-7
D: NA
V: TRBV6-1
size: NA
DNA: TGTGCCAGCAGTGAAGCGGCGGGACCCCGAGAGCAGTACTTC
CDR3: CASSEAAGPREQYF

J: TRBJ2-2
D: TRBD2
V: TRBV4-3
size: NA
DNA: TGCGCCAGCAGCCAAGAGGCTAGCGGGGGGCGGGACACCGGGGAGCTGTTTTTT
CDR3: CASSQEASGGRDTGELFF

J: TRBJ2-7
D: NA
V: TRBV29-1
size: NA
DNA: TGCAGCGTTGTGACAGTCTACGAGCAGTACTTC
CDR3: CSVVTVYEQYF

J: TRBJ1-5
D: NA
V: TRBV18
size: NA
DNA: TGTGCCAGCTCACCACGGGCGACGTCACCCTATCAGCCCCAGCATTTT
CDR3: CASSPRATSPYQPQHF

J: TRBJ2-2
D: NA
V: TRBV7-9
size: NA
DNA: TGTGCCAGCCGATCTTCCGGGACTGCGAACACCGGGGAGCTGTTTTTT
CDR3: CASRSSGTANTGELFF

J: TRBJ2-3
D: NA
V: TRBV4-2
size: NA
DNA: TGTGCCAGCAGCCAAGGGGCGGATACGCAGTATTTT
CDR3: CASSQGADTQYF

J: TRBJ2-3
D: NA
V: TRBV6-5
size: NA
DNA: TGTGCCAGCAGTTTTCAGAACCAAGATACGCAGTATTTT
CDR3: CASSFQNQDTQYF

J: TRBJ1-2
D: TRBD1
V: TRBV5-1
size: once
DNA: TGCGCCAGCAGCTTGAAGTTTGGGACAGTCTATGGCTACACCTTC
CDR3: CASSLKFGTVYGYTF

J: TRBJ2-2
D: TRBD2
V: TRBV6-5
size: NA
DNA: TGTGCCAGCAGTTACACGGGGGGTAGAGCCGGGGAGCTGTTTTTT
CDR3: CASSYTGGRAGELFF

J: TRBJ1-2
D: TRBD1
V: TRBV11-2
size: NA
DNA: TGTGCCAGCAGCCCCCAGACAGGGAGGTATGGCTACACCTTC
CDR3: CASSPQTGRYGYTF

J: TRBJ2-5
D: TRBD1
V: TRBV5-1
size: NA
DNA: TGCGCCAGCAGCTTGGAGGGGGCAGGGGGAGAGACCCAGTACTTC
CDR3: CASSLEGAGGETQYF

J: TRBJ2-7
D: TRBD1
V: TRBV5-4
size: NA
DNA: TGTGCCAGCAGCTTGGCTGGACAGGGCTCCTACGAGCAGTACTTC
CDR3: CASSLAGQGSYEQYF

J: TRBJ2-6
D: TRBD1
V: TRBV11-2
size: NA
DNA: TGTGCCAGCAGCTCGTACAGGGGGCCTGGGGCCAACGTCCTGACTTTC
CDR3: CASSSYRGPGANVLTF

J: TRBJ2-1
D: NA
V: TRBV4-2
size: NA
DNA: TGTGCCAGCAGCCAAGAAGGGACATTAAACAATGAGCAGTTCTTC
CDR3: CASSQEGTLNNEQFF

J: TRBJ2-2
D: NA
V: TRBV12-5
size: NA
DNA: TGTGCTAGTGGACTCCAGGTGCTCGCGCCCGGTGAGCTGTTTTTT
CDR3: CASGLQVLAPGELFF

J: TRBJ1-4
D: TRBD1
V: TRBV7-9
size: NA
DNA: TGTGCCAGCAGCTTGGGGCCCGGGACAGGGGCGGAAAAACTGTTTTTT
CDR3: CASSLGPGTGAEKLFF

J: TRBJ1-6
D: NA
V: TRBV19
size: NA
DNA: TGTGGAACGGGACAAATAAATTCACCCCTCCACTTT
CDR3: CGTGQINSPLHF

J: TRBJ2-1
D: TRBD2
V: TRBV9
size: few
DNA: TGTGCCAGCAGCGTACAAATGGCGACTAGCGGGGGTTACAATGAGCAGTTCTTC
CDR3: CASSVQMATSGGYNEQFF

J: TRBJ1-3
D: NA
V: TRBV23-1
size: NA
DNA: TGCGCCAGCAGTCAATCGAACAGGGCGGGTGGAAACACCATATATTTT
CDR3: CASSQSNRAGGNTIYF

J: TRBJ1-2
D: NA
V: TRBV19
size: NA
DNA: TGTGCCAGTAGTATAGGGGGGCCCGGACCCCAGAGGGGCTACACCTTC
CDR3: CASSIGGPGPQRGYTF

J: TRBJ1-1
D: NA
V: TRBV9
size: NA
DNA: TGTGCCAGCAGCGCCGGGTCCCAAGCTTTCTTT
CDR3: CASSAGSQAFF

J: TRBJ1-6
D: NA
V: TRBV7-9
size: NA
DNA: TGTTCCAGCAGCTTAATGGGCAGTCATAATTCACCCCTCCACTTT
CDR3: CSSSLMGSHNSPLHF

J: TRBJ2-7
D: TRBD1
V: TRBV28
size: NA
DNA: TGTGCCAGCCTTCACACAGGGGGCGCGTACGAGCAGTACTTC
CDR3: CASLHTGGAYEQYF

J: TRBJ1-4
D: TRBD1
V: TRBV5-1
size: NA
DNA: TGCGCCAGCAGCTTGGGGACAGGGGCTAATGAAAAACTGTTTTTT
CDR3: CASSLGTGANEKLFF

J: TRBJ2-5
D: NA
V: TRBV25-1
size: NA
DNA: TGTGCCAGCAGTGAATTAAGGAGCCGCCAGACCCAGTACTTC
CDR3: CASSELRSRQTQYF

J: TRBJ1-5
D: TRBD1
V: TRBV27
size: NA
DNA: TGTGCCAGCAAGAACAGGGGTCAGCCCCAGCATTTT
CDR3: CASKNRGQPQHF

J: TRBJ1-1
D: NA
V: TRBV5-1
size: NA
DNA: TGCGCCAGCAGCTTGTGGGGGGACACTGAAGCTTTCTTT
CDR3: CASSLWGDTEAFF

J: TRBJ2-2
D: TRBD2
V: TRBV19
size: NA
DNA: TGTGCCAGTAGTCCCTTTGGCGGGGGGCTGGTAGCCGGGGAGCTGTTTTTT
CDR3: CASSPFGGGLVAGELFF

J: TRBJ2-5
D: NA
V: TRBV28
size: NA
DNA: TGTGCCAGCAGGCGGGACAGTGTAGAGACCCAGTACTTC
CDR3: CASRRDSVETQYF

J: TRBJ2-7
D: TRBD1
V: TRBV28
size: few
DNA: TGTGCCAGCACCGAACCCCAGGGACAGTCCTACGAGCAGTACTTC
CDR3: CASTEPQGQSYEQYF

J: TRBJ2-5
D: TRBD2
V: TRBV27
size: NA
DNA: TGTGCCAGCAGTTCCGGGACTAGCGGGCAGACCCAGTACTTC
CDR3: CASSSGTSGQTQYF

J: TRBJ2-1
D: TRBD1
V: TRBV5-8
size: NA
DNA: TGTGCCAGCAGCCCAGGGGGTATAATGAATGAGCAGTTCTTC
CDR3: CASSPGGIMNEQFF

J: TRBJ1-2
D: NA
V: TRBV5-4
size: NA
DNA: TGTGCCAGCAGCCGTTCGACAGGAGAGAACTATGGCTACACCTTC
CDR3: CASSRSTGENYGYTF

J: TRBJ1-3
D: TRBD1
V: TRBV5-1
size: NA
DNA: TGCGCCAGCAGCTCGTCCGGGACAGGCTCTGGAAACACCATATATTTT
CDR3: CASSSSGTGSGNTIYF

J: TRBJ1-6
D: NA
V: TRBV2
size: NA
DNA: TGTGCCAGCACTTGGGAGTCTTCACCCCTCCACTTT
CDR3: CASTWESSPLHF

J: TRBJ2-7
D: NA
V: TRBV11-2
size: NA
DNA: TGTGCCAGCAGCTTGGGCCAGGTTCCCTACGAGCAGTACTTC
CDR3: CASSLGQVPYEQYF

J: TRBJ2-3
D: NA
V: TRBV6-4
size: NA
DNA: TGTGCCAGCAGTGAAGCGCAGGGGCGTACGCAGTATTTT
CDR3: CASSEAQGRTQYF

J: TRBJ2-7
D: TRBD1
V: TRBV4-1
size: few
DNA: TGCGCCAGCAGCCCGGGGACAGACAAGACCTACGAGCAGTACTTC
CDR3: CASSPGTDKTYEQYF

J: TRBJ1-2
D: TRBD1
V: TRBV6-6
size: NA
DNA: TGTGCCAGCAGGCCCGGACAGGGGTTCGACTCGTCCGGCTACACCTTC
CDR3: CASRPGQGFDSSGYTF

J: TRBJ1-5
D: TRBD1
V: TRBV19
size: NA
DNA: TGTGCCAGTAGCAGGGGGCCGGTTAATCAGCCCCAGCATTTT
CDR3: CASSRGPVNQPQHF

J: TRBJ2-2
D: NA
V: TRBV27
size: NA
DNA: TGTGCCAGCAGTTTGAGGGACACCGGGGAGCTGTTTTTT
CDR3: CASSLRDTGELFF

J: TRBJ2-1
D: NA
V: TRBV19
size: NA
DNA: TGTGCCAGTAGTATAGCCCTCTCATCCATCGGAGGGAACGGAGGTTCCTACAATGAGCAGTTCTTC
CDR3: CASSIALSSIGGNGGSYNEQFF

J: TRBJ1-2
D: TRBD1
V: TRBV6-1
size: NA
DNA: TGTGCCAGCAGTCGACAGGGGATGGGCTACACCTTC
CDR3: CASSRQGMGYTF

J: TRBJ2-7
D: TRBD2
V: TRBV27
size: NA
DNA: TGTGCCAGCAGTCAACCAGCGCGGGGGGGCTCCTACGAGCAGTACTTC
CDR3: CASSQPARGGSYEQYF

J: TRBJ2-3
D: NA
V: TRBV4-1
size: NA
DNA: TGCGCCAGCACCTATTACCCACAGGTATTGACTAGCACAGATACGCAGTATTTT
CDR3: CASTYYPQVLTSTDTQYF

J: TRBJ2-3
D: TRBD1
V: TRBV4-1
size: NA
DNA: TGCGCCAGCAGCCTCCTGACAGGGGCGAGCACAGATACGCAGTATTTT
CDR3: CASSLLTGASTDTQYF

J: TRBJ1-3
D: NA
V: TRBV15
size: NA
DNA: TGTGCCACCAGCAGAGCCCATCCTACCGCGCGGACTGGAAACACCATATATTTT
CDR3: CATSRAHPTARTGNTIYF